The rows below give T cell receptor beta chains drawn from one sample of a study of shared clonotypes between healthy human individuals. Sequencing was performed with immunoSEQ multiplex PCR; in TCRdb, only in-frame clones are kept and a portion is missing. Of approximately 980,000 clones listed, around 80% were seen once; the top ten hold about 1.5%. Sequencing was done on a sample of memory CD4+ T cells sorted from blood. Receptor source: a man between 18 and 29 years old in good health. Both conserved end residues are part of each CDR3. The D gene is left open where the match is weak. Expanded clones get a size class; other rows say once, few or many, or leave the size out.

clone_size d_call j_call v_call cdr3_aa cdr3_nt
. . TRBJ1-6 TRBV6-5 CASSYSSKGGSPLHF TGTGCCAGCAGTTACTCGAGTAAGGGTGGTTCACCCCTCCACTTT
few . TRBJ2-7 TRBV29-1 CSVEGFYEQYF TGCAGCGTTGAAGGATTCTACGAGCAGTACTTC
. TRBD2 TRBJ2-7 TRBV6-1 CASRLAGAVHEQYF TGTGCCAGCAGACTAGCGGGAGCCGTACACGAGCAGTACTTC
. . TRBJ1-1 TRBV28 CASRIRGQPITEAFF TGTGCCAGCAGAATACGTGGGCAGCCGATCACTGAAGCTTTCTTT
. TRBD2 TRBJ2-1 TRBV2 CASSDPGGGQRMKQFF TGTGCCAGCAGTGATCCGGGGGGAGGACAACGAATGAAGCAGTTCTTC
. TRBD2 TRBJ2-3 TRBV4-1 CASSQRTSGGAPDTQYF TGCGCCAGCAGCCAACGCACTAGCGGGGGGGCCCCAGATACGCAGTATTTT
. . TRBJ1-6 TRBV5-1 CASSLEPDNSPLHF TGCGCCAGCAGCTTGGAACCCGATAATTCACCCCTCCACTTT
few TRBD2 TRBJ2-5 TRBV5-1 CASSPFAGGGETQYF TGCGCCAGCAGCCCTTTCGCGGGAGGAGGGGAGACCCAGTACTTC
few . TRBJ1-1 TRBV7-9 CASSPDRGYEAFF TGTGCCAGCAGCCCTGACCGGGGGTATGAAGCTTTCTTT
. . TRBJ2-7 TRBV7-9 CASSLGDRSYEQYF TGTGCCAGCAGCTTAGGTGACAGAAGCTACGAGCAGTACTTC
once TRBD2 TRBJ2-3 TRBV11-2 CASSLERGAAGAQYF TGTGCCAGCAGCTTAGAGCGGGGGGCGGCCGGGGCGCAGTATTTT
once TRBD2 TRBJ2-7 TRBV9 CASSPYGGSSEQYF TGTGCCAGCAGCCCTTACGGCGGGAGTAGCGAGCAGTACTTC
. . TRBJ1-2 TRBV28 CASGRLLGGYTF TGTGCCAGCGGCAGGTTGTTAGGTGGCTACACCTTC
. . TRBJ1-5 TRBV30 CAWSVGSLSGNQPQHF TGTGCCTGGAGTGTAGGTAGCCTCTCGGGCAATCAGCCCCAGCATTTT
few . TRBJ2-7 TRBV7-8 CASSKKRTDYEQYF TGTGCCAGCAGTAAGAAACGCACGGACTACGAGCAGTACTTC
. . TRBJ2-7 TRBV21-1 CANTPGGGVRYEQYF TGTGCCAACACCCCGGGTGGAGGGGTCAGGTACGAGCAGTACTTC
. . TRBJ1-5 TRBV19 CASSLPPDLTYQPQHF TGTGCCAGTAGTCTCCCTCCTGACCTCACTTATCAGCCCCAGCATTTT
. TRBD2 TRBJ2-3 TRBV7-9 CASSSGTSGASTDTQYF TGTGCCAGCAGCTCTGGGACTAGCGGGGCGAGCACAGATACGCAGTATTTT
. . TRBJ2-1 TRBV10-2 CASREPGLNPNEQFF TGCGCCAGCAGAGAGCCGGGACTTAACCCCAATGAGCAGTTCTTC
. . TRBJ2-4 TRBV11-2 CASTGGNIQYF TGTGCCAGCACCGGCGGGAACATTCAGTACTTC
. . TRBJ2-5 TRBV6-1 CATPGWGAQETQYF TGTGCCACCCCCGGTTGGGGGGCCCAGGAGACCCAGTACTTC
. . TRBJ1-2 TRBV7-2 CASSRDSNYGYTF TGTGCCAGCAGCCGCGATAGTAACTATGGCTACACCTTC
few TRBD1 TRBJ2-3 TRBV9 CASSIRGGTGGTDTQYF TGTGCCAGCAGCATCAGAGGGGGGACAGGGGGCACAGATACGCAGTATTTT
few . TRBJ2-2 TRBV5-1 CASSLGLTNTGELFF TGCGCCAGCAGCTTGGGACTAACGAACACCGGGGAGCTGTTTTTT
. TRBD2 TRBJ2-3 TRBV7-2 CASSSTSGRVADTQYF TGTGCCAGCAGCTCGACTAGCGGGAGGGTGGCAGATACGCAGTATTTT
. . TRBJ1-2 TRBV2 CASSANGGLGYTF TGTGCCAGCAGTGCGAATGGAGGTCTTGGCTACACCTTC
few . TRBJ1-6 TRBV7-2 CASSLGAGKNSPLHF TGTGCCAGCAGCTTAGGAGCAGGGAAGAATTCACCCCTCCACTTT
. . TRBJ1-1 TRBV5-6 CASSLVAVGTEAFF TGTGCCAGCAGCTTGGTGGCAGTTGGCACTGAAGCTTTCTTT
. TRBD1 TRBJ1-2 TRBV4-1 CASSQLGQGGLHYGYTF TGCGCCAGCAGCCAACTAGGACAGGGGGGGTTGCACTATGGCTACACCTTC
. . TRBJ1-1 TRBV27 CASRLGSGTEAFF TGTGCTTCCCGGCTGGGGAGTGGCACTGAAGCTTTCTTT
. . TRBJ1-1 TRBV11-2 CASSSQFMNTEAFF TGTGCCAGCAGCTCGCAGTTCATGAACACTGAAGCTTTCTTT
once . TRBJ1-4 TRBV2 CASSGQGGGTNEKLFF TGTGCCTCCTCCGGGCAGGGTGGGGGAACTAATGAAAAACTGTTTTTT
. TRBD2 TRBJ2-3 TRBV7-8 CASSPQERGGTDTQYF TGTGCCAGCAGCCCCCAGGAGCGGGGGGGTACAGATACGCAGTATTTT
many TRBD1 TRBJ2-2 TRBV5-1 CASSFDPDRFDTGELFF TGCGCCAGCAGCTTTGACCCGGACAGGTTCGACACCGGGGAGCTGTTTTTT
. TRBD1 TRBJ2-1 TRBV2 CASSEAHRQGVDEQFF TGTGCCAGCAGTGAAGCTCACCGACAGGGGGTCGATGAGCAGTTCTTC
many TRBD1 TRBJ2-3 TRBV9 CASSKAGGSGTQYF TGTGCCAGCAGCAAAGCAGGGGGATCGGGTACGCAGTATTTT
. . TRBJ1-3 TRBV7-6 CASSPGSTKGNTIYF TGTGCCAGCAGCCCCGGGTCGACCAAAGGAAACACCATATATTTT
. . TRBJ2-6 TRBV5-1 CASSGQAGSGANVLTF TGCGCCAGCAGCGGCCAAGCGGGCTCTGGGGCCAACGTCCTGACTTTC
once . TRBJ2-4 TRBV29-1 CSVEDLVQGYSDIQYF TGCAGCGTTGAAGATCTAGTACAGGGATATTCGGACATTCAGTACTTC
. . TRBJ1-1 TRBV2 CASSENVGLNTEAFF TGTGCCAGCAGTGAAAATGTCGGTTTGAACACTGAAGCTTTCTTT
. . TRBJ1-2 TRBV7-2 CASSLEPQANYGYTF TGTGCCAGCAGCTTAGAGCCTCAAGCTAACTATGGCTACACCTTC
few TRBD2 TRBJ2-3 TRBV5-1 CASSLVLAGGTDTQYF TGCGCCAGCAGCTTGGTCCTAGCGGGGGGCACAGATACGCAGTATTTT
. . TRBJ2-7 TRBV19 CASSRMAGSFYEQYF TGTGCCAGTAGCAGAATGGCAGGGTCATTCTACGAGCAGTACTTC
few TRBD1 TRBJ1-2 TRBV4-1 CASSQETGTGTVINYGYTF TGCGCCAGCAGCCAGGAGACCGGGACAGGGACCGTCATTAACTATGGCTACACCTTC
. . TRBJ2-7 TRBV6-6 CASSKQDLYEQYF TGTGCCAGCAGTAAACAGGACCTCTACGAGCAGTACTTC